This TCR beta chain was observed in a study of cytomegalovirus exposure and HLA in healthy donors. V lost 0 bases, J lost 4 bases, and 9 bases stayed unmatched. The CDR3 is 17 residues long. Germline assignment: CDR1 SGHNT and CDR2 YYREEE (reference sequence). Study-wide results and caveats: Later work associated fewer than 20,000 TCR beta sequences with HLA alleles at 0.05 false discovery rate. CMV serostatus was the only recorded immune exposure for donors. Follow-up analysis later connected one missense variant in DCLRE1C with trimming of TCR beta V- and J-genes. An ancestry cluster, one associated with Asian ancestry, reportedly showed fewer N-insertions than the roughly 670-donor mean in a later analysis.

The PCR had 60 Vbeta and 13 Jbeta primers. The data were produced by immunoSEQ multiplex PCR, yet TCRdb's version contains in-frame clones alone and is incomplete. The data show 90,000 or so clones, with under 80% seen just once and roughly 4.2% held by the top ten. Turning to this clone: The antigen is not known.

Source material: PBMCs. The TCR comes from a man aged 60 to 69 in good health and CMV-seronegative. This rearrangement joins TRBV5-4 to TRBJ2-3, with 9 bases that match TRBD2. CDR3 in amino acids: CASSLGPAGGPSDTQYF. The CDR3 DNA reads as TGTGCCAGCAGCTTGGGACCCGCGGGGGGGCCTTCAGATACGCAGTATTTT.